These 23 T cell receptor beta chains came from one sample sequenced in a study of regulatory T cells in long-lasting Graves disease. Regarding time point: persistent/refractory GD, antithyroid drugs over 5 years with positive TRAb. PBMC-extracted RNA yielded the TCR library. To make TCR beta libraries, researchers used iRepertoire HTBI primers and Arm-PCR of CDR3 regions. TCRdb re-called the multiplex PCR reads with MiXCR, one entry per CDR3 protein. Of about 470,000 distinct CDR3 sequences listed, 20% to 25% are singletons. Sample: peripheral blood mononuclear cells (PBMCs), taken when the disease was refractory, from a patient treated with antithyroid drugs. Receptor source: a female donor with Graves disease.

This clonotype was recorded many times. The CDR3 sequence: CASQQGMITEAFF. The CDR3 DNA is TGTGCCAGTCAACAGGGAATGATCACTGAAGCTTTCTTT. The rearrangement uses TRBV6-1 and TRBJ1-1, with D tentatively TRBD1 (6 bases). The CDR3 sequence is 13 residues long. V lost 9 bases to trimming and J lost 4 bases, with 15 bases between them. Per germline, CDR1 MNHNS and CDR2 SASEGT.

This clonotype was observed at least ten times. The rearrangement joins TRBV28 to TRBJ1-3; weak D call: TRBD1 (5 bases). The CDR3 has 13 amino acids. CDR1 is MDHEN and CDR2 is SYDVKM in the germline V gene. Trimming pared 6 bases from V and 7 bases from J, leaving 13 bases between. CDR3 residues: CASSLPGGNTIYF. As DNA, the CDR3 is TGTGCCAGCAGCCTTCCTGGGGGGAACACCATATATTTT.

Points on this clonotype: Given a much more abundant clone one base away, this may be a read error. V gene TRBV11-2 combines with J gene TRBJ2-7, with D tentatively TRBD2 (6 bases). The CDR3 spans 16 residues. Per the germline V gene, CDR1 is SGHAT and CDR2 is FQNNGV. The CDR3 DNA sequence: TGTGCCGGCAGCTTAAAGAGTGCGGGACTTTTCTACGAGCAGTACTTC. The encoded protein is CAGSLKSAGLFYEQYF.

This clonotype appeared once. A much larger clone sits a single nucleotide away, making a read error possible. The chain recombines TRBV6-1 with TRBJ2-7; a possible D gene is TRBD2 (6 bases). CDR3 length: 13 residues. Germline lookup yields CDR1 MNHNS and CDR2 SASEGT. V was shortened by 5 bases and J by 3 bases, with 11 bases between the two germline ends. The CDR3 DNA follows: TGTGCCAGCAGTCAGAGGGGACTCTACGAGCAGTACTTC. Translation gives CASSQRGLYEQYF.

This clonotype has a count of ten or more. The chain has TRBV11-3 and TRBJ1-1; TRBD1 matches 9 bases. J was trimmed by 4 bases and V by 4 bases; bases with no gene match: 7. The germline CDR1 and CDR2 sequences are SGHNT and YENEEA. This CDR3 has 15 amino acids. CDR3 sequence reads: CASSSSQGQGTEAFF. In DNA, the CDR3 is TGTGCCAGCAGCTCCTCCCAGGGACAGGGCACTGAAGCTTTCTTT.

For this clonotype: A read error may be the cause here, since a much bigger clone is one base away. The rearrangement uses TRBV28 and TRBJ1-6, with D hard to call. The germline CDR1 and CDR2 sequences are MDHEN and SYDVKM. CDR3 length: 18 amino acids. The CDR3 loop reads CASSEGGRRSSHNSPLHF. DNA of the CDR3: TGTGCCAGCAGTGAAGGTGGCAGGCGGAGCTCCCATAATTCACCCCTCCACTTT.

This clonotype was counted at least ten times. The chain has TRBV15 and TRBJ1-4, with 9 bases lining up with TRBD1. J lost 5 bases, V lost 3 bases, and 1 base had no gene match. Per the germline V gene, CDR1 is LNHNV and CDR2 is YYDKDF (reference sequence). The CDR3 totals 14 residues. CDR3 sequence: CATSRDRGNEKLFF. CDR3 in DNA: TGTGCCACCAGCAGGGACAGGGGAAATGAAAAACTGTTTTTT. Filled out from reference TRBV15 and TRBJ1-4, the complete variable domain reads DAMVIQNPRYQVTQFGKPVTLSCSQTLNHNVMYWYQQKSSQAPKLLFHYYDKDFNNEADTPDNFQSRRPNTSFCFLDIRSPGLGDTAMYLCATSRDRGNEKLFFGSGTQLSVL.

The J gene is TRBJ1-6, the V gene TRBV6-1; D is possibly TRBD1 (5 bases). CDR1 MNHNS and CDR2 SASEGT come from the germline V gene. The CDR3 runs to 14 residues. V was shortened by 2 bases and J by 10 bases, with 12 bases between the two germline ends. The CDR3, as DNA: TGTGCCAGCAGTGAATGGGGACTTGGGTCACCCCTCCACTTT. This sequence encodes CASSEWGLGSPLHF.

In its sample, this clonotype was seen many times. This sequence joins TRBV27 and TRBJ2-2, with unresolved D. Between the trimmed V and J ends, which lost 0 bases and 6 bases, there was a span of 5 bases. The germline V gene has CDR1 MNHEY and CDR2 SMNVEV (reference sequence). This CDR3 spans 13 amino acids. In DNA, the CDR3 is TGTGCCAGCAGTTTATCTAGGGCCGGGGAGCTGTTTTTT. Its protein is CASSLSRAGELFF.

CDR3 bases: TGTGCCAGCAGCCAGGGGGACAGGGAGGCCCAGCATTTT. This codes for CASSQGDREAQHF. The rearrangement uses TRBV4-2 and TRBJ1-5; 9 bases line up with TRBD1. This CDR3 has 13 amino acids. Germline CDR1 is LGHNA and CDR2 is YNFKEQ. V trimming: 3 bases; J trimming: 11 bases; junction bases outside the gene matches: 5.

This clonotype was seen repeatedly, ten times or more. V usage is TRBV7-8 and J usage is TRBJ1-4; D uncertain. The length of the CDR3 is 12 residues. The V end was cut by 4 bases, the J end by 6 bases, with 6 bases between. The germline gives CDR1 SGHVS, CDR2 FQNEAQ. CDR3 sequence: CASSSRDEKLFF. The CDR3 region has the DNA TGTGCCAGCAGCTCTCGAGATGAAAAACTGTTTTTT. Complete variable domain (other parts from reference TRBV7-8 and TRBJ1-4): GAGVSQSPRYKVAKRGQDVALRCDPISGHVSLFWYQQALGQGPEFLTYFQNEAQLDKSGLPSDRFFAERPEGSVSTLKIQRTQQEDSAVYLCASSSRDEKLFFGSGTQLSVL.

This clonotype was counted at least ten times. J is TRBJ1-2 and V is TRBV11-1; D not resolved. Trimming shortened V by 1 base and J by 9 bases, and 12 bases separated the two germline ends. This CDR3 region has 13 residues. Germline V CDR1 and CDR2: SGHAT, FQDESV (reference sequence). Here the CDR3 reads CASSLGASARYTF. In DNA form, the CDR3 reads TGTGCCAGCAGCTTAGGGGCGTCAGCTCGCTACACCTTC.

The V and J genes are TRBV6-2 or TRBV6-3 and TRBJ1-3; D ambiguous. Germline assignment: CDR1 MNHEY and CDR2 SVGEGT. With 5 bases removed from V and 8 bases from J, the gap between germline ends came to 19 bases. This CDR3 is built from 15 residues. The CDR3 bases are TGTGCCAGCAGTCCCCCGCGATTAGGTCCTGACACCATATATTTT. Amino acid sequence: CASSPPRLGPDTIYF.

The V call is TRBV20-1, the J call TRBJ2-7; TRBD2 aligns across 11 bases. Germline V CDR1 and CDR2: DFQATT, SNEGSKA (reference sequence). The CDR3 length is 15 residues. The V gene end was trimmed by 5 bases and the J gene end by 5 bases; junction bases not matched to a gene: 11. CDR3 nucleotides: TGCAGTGCTTCTTCACTAGCGGGAGTTACCCACGAGCAGTACTTC. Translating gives CSASSLAGVTHEQYF.

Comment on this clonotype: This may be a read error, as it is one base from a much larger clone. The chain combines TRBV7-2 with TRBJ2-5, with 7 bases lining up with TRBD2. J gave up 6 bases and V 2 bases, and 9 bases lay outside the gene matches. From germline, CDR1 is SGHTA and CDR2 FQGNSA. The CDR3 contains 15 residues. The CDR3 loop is CASSLPGGAIKTQYF. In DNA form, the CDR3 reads TGTGCCAGCAGCTTACCGGGGGGAGCGATTAAGACCCAGTACTTC.

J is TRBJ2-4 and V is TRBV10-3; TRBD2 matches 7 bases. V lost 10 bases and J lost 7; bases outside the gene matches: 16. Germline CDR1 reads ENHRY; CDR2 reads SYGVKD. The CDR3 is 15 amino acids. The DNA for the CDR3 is TGTGCCACAACCCCTTACGCGGGAGCGGCCAACATTCAGTACTTC. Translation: CATTPYAGAANIQYF.

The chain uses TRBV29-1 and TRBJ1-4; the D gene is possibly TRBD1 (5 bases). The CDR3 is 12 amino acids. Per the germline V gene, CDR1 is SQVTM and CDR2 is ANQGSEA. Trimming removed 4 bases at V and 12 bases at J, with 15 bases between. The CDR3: CSVAAGRAELFF. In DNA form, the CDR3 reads TGCAGCGTTGCGGCAGGGCGAGCGGAACTGTTTTTT.

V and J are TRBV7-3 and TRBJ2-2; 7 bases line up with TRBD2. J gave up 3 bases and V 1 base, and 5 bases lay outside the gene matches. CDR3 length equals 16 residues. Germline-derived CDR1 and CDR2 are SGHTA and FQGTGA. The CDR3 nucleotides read TGTGCCAGCAGCTTAATGCCTAGCGGCGACACCGGGGAGCTGTTTTTT. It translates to CASSLMPSGDTGELFF.

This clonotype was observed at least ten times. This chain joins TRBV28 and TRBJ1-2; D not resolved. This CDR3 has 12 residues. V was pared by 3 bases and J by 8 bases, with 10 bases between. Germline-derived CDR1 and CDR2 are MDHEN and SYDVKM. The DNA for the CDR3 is TGTGCCAGCAGTTTTCGCTCGGGCGGCTACACCTTC. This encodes CASSFRSGGYTF.

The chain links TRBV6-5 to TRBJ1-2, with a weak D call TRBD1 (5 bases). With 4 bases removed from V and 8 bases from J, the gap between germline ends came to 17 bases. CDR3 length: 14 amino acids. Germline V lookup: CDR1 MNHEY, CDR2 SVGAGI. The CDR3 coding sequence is TGTGCCAGCAGTTTTTTACGGGACTGGCAAGGCTACACCTTC. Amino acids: CASSFLRDWQGYTF.

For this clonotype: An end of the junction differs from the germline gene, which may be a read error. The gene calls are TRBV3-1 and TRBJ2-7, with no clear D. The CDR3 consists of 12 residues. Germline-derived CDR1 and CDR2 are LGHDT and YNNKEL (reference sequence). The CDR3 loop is CASSHTDTERYF. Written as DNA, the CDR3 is TGTGCCAGCAGCCACACAGACACCGAGCGGTACTTC.

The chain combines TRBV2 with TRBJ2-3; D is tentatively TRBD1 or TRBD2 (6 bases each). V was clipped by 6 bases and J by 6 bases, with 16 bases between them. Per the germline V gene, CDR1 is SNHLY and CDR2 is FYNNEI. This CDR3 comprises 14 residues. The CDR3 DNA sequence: TGTGCCAGCAGGCGACTAGGGGGATCGGATACGCAGTATTTT. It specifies CASRRLGGSDTQYF. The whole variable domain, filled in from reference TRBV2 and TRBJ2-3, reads EPEVTQTPSHQVTQMGQEVILRCVPISNHLYFYWYRQILGQKVEFLVSFYNNEISEKSEIFDDQFSVERPDGSNFTLKIRSTKLEDSAMYFCASRRLGGSDTQYFGPGTRLTVL.

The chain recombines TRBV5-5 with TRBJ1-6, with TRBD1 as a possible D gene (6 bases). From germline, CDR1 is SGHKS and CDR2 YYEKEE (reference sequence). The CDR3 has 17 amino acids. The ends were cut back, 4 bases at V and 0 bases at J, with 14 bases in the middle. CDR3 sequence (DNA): TGTGCCAGCAGCCTTGGGCCGGACAGCTCCTATAATTCACCCCTCCACTTT. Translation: CASSLGPDSSYNSPLHF.